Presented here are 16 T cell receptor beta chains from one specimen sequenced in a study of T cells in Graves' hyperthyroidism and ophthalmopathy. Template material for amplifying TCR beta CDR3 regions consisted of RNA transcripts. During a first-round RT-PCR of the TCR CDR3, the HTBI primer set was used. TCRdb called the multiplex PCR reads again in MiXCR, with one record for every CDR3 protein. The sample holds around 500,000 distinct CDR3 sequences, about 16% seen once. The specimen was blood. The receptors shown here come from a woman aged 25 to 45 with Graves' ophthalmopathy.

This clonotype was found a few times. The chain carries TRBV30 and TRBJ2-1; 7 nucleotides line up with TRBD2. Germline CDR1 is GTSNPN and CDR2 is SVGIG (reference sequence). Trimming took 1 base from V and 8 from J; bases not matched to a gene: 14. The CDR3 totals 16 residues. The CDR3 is CAWSALSSGVWDEQFF. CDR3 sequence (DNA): TGTGCCTGGAGTGCCCTGTCGAGCGGGGTCTGGGATGAGCAGTTCTTC.

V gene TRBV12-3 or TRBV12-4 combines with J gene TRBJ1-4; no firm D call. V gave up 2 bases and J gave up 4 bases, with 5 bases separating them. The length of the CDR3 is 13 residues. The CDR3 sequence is CASSLQNNEKLFF. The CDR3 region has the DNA TGTGCCAGCAGTTTACAGAATAATGAAAAACTGTTTTTT.

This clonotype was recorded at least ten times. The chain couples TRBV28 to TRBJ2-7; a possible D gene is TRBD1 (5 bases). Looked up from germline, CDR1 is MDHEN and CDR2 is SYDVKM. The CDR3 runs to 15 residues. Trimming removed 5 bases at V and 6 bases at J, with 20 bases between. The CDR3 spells CASSRTDIRPIEQYF. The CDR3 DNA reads TGTGCCAGCAGTAGAACGGACATCAGGCCTATCGAGCAGTACTTC.

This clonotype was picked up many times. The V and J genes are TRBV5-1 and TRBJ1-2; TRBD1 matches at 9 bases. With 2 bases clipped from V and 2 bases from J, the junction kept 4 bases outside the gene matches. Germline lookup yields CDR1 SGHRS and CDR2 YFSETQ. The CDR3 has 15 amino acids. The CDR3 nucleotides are TGCGCCAGCAGCTTCGGGACAGGGACAAACTATGGCTACACCTTC. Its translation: CASSFGTGTNYGYTF.

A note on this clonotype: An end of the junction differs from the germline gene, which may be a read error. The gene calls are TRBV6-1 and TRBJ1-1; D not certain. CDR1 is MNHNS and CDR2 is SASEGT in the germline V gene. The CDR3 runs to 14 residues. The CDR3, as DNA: TGTGTCAGCAGCCCGAGACACATGAACACTGAAGCTTTCTTT. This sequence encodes CVSSPRHMNTEAFF.

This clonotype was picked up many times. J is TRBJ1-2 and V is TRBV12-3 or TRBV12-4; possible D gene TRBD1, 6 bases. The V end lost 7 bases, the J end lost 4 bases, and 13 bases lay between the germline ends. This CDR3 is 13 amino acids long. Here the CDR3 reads CASNDGGGYGYTF. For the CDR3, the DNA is TGTGCCAGCAATGACGGGGGCGGCTATGGCTACACCTTC.

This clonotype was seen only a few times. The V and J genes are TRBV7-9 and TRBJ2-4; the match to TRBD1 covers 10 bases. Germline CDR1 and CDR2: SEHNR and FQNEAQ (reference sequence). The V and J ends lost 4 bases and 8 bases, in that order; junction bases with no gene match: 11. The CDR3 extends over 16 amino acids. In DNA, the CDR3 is TGTGCCAGCAGCTCGACAGGGGGCGCGAGTTCGGACATTCAGTACTTC. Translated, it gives CASSSTGGASSDIQYF.

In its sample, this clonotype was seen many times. The CDR3 here is CASSVGGTANYGYTF. The CDR3 nucleotides read TGTGCCAGCAGCGTAGGAGGGACAGCGAACTATGGCTACACCTTC. This rearrangement joins TRBV9 to TRBJ1-2, with 7 bases that match TRBD1. The CDR3 extends over 15 amino acids. Trimming removed 0 bases from V and 2 bases from J; junction bases left unmatched: 4. Germline V gene data show CDR1 as SGDLS and CDR2 as YYNGEE.

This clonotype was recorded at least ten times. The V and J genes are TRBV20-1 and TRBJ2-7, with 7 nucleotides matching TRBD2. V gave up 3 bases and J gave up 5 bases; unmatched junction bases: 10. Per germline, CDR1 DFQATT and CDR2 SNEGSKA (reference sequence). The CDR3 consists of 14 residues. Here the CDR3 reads CSASGVAGADEQYF. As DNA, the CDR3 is TGCAGTGCTAGTGGGGTTGCGGGAGCCGACGAGCAGTACTTC.

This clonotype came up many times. The CDR3 nucleotides read TGTGCCAGCAGACCGGACAGGGCCGATTCACCCCTCCACTTT. This gives the protein CASRPDRADSPLHF. The rearrangement uses TRBV28 and TRBJ1-6; 8 bases line up with TRBD1. Germline loops: CDR1 MDHEN, CDR2 SYDVKM. This CDR3 is 14 amino acids long. The V and J ends lost 6 bases and 8 bases, in that order; junction bases with no gene match: 6. Full variable domain (missing parts from reference TRBV28 and TRBJ1-6): DVKVTQSSRYLVKRTGEKVFLECVQDMDHENMFWYRQDPGLGLRLIYFSYDVKMKEKGDIPEGYSVSREKKERFSLILESASTNQTSMYLCASRPDRADSPLHFGNGTRLTVT.

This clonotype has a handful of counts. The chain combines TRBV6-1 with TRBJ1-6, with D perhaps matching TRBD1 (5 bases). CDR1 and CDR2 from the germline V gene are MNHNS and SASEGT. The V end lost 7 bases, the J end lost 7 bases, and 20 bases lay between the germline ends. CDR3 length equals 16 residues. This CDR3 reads CASTYGAGSGNSPLHF. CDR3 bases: TGTGCCAGCACCTACGGGGCAGGGTCGGGGAATTCACCCCTCCACTTT.

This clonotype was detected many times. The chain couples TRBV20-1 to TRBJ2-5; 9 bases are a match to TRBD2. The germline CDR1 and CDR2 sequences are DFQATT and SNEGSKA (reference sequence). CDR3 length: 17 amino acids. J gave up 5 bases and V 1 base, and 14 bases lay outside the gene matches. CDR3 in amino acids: CSARVGAGGLSFETQYF. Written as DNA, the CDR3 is TGCAGTGCTAGAGTGGGCGCGGGAGGGCTGAGTTTTGAGACCCAGTACTTC.

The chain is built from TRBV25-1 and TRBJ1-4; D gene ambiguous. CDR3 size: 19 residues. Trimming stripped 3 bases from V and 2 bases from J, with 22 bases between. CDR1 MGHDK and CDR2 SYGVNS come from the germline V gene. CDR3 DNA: TGTGCCAGCAGTGATTACCCCTCCATTCTGAGTGGGACTAATGAAAAACTGTTTTTT. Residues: CASSDYPSILSGTNEKLFF.

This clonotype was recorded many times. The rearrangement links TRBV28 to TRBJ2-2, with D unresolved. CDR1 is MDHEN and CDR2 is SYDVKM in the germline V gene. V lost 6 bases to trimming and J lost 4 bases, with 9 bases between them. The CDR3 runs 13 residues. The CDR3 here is CASRYKITGELFF. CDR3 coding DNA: TGTGCCAGCAGATACAAAATCACCGGGGAGCTGTTTTTT.

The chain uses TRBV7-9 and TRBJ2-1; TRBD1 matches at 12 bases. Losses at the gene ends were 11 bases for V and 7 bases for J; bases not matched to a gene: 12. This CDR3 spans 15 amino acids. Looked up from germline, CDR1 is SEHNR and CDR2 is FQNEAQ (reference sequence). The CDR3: CAATPGGQGANEQFF. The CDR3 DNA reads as TGTGCCGCCACCCCGGGGGGACAGGGGGCTAATGAGCAGTTCTTC.

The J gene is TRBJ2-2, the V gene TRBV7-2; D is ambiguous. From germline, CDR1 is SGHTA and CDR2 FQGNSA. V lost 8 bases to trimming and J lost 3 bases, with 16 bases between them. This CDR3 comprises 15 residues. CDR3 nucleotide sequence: TGTGCCAGCGCCGACCTAGACCCCTACACCGGGGAGCTGTTTTTT. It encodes CASADLDPYTGELFF.